This TCR beta chain was captured in a study of blood T cell repertoires in COVID-19. For the study at large: Samples representing acute and convalescent COVID-19 were sourced from the United States, Italy and Spain. The cDNA or gDNA used as material had been derived from T cells, B-cell-depleted T cells, or PBMCs.

In the source study's methods: Amplification of reference gene primers provided the estimated nucleated cell counts. Assay: immunoSEQ multiplex PCR; the TCRdb copy retains only in-frame clones and omits some. D and trimming were read from the DNA, whereas the V and J calls and clone size are those reported in that table. In the table there are 40,000 to 60,000 clones, roughly 88% of which are singletons. The specimen was peripheral blood. The sequence came from a human donor in a cohort sampled during active COVID-19.

The DNA for the CDR3 is TGTGCCAGAAGCTCTAGCAGGAGGTACTTC. Translation gives CARSSSRRYF. This rearrangement joins TRBV5-3 to TRBJ2-4; D perhaps matches TRBD2 (5 bases). TRBV5-3 is classed as an ORF, of uncertain function. The CDR3 has 10 residues. Trimming took off 3 bases at V and 15 bases at J, with 10 bases between the two ends.